Sequencing of this T cell receptor beta chain was carried out in a study of blood T cells in healthy people across ages. Trimming pared 5 bases from V and 2 bases from J, leaving 10 bases between. Germline V gene lookup returns CDR1 PRHDT and CDR2 FYEKMQ (reference sequence). The CDR3 covers 14 residues. A J-beta primer mix and a sample-barcoded 5' primer were used in a second PCR of roughly 6 to 11 cycles. Each CDR3 protein is one row after TCRdb ran MiXCR on the 5' RACE reads. The data hold around 1.1 million distinct CDR3 sequences, with around two fifths observed a single time. Sample: blood. This TCR came from a man aged 18 to 29 in good health. This sequence joins TRBV13 and TRBJ2-1; D is possibly TRBD1 (5 bases). The DNA for the CDR3 is TGTGCCAGCAGCCCAAAGGGGACCTACAATGAGCAGTTCTTC. This gives the protein CASSPKGTYNEQFF.